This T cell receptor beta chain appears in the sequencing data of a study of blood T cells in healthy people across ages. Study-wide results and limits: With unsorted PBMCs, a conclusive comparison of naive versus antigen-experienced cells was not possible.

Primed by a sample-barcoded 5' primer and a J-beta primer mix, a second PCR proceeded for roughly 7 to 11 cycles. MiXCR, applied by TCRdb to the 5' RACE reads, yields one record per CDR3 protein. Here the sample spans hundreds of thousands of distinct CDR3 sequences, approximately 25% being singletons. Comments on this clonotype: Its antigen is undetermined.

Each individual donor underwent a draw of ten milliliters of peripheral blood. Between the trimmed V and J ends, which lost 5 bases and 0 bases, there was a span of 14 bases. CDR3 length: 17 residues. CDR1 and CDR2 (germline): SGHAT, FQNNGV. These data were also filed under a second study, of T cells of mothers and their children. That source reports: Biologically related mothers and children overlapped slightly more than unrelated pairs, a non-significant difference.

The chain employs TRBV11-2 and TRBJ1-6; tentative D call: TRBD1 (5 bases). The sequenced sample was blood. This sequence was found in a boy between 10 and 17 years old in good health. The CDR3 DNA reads TGTGCCAGCAGCGCCTACAGGCTCAGCTCCTATAATTCACCCCTCCACTTT. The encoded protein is CASSAYRLSSYNSPLHF.